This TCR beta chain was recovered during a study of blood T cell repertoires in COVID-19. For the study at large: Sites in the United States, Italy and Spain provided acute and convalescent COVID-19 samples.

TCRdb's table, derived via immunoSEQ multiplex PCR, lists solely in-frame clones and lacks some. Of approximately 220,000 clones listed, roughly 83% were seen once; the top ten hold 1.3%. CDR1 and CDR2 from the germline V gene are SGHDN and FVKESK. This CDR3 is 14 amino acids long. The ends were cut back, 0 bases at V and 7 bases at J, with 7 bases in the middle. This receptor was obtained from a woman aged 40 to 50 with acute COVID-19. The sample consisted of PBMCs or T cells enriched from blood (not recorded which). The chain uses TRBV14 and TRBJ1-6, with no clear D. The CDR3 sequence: CASSQEAENSPLHF. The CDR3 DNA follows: TGTGCCAGCAGCCAAGAGGCGGAGAATTCACCCCTCCACTTT.